The rows below give T cell receptor beta chains drawn from one sample of a study of blood T cell repertoires in COVID-19. Assay: immunoSEQ multiplex PCR; the TCRdb copy retains only in-frame clones and omits some. The sample holds about 330,000 clones, approximately 88% seen once. Sample: PBMCs or T cells enriched from blood (not recorded which). The receptors were sampled from a young man who had recovered from COVID-19. Each CDR3 is given without its conserved first and last residue. Each record gives: V gene, J gene, CDR3 length, CDR3 protein.

>TRBV5-4|TRBJ1-5|12
ASSLRDSNQPQH
>TRBV12-3/TRBV12-4|TRBJ1-1|11
ATRGGRSTEAF
>TRBV20-1|TRBJ2-6|14
SASAGTGTGANVLT
>TRBV5-1|TRBJ2-3|13
ASSLGQILTDTQY
>TRBV27|TRBJ1-5|11
ASSLRRDQPQH
>TRBV5-5|TRBJ1-3|12
ASSFRRAGNTIY
>TRBV7-8|TRBJ1-5|13
ASSFSTGSNQPQH
>TRBV7-9|TRBJ1-5|13
ASSSTTGVNQPQH
>TRBV11-2|TRBJ1-4|13
ASSPGTGRGEKLF
>TRBV19|TRBJ2-1|12
ASSPYFGDTEQF
>TRBV14|TRBJ1-1|12
ASSQEIEGTEAF
>TRBV9|TRBJ2-1|14
ASSALTSKMGHEQF
>TRBV3-1/TRBV3-2|TRBJ2-5|11
ASSQDFQETQY
>TRBV5-5|TRBJ1-5|13
ASSFAGGIDQPQH
>TRBV18|TRBJ2-1|15
ASSPRAGTGSYNEQF
>TRBV9|TRBJ1-2|15
ASSAHGQVRTNYGYT
>TRBV19|TRBJ2-2|15
ASSIFSGTGYTGELF
>TRBV18|TRBJ2-1|11
ASSPPMFNEQF
>TRBV6-5|TRBJ1-1|13
ASSLGHPGFGEAF
>TRBV28|TRBJ2-7|10
ASNQAGIEQY
>TRBV5-1|TRBJ1-1|11
ASSTGQNTEAF
>TRBV13|TRBJ2-5|13
ASSTIAGGQETQY
>TRBV19|TRBJ2-1|14
ASSRQRTSRFHEQF
>TRBV15|TRBJ2-5|16
ATSGIGSGQGFRETQY
>TRBV10-3|TRBJ1-6|13
AISEGTENNSPLH
>TRBV27|TRBJ2-7|11
ASSPLAGYEQY
>TRBV20-1|TRBJ1-2|9
STGLNYGYT
>TRBV19|TRBJ2-1|10
ASSNPFADPF
>TRBV27|TRBJ2-7|13
ASSLGTGISHEQY
>TRBV3-1/TRBV3-2|TRBJ1-1|12
ASSQVGSGAEAF
>TRBV19|TRBJ2-4|17
ASSPELGTAPLAKNIQY
>TRBV7-9|TRBJ2-7|11
ASITTGANEQY
>TRBV12-3/TRBV12-4|TRBJ1-1|11
ASTKGGNTEAF
>TRBV3-1/TRBV3-2|TRBJ2-7|13
ASSQAGGARFEQY
>TRBV19|TRBJ1-5|14
ASSTPGTGQSKPQH
>TRBV27|TRBJ1-5|12
ASSLQGRIRPQH